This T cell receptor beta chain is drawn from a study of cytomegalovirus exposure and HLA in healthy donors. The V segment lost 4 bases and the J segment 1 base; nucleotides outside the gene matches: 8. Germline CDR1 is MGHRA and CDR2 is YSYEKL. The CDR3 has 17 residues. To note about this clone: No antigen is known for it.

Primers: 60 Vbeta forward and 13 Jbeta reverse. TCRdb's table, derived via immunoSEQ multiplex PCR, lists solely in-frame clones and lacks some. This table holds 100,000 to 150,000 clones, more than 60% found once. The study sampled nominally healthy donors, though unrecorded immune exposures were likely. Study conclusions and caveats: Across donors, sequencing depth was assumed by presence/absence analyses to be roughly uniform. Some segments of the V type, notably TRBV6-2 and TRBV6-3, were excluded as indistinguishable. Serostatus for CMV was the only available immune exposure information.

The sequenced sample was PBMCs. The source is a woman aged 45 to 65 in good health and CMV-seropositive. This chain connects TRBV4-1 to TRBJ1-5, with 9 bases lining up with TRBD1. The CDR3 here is CASSLEGGTGSNQPQHF. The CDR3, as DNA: TGCGCCAGCAGCCTGGAGGGCGGGACAGGGAGCAATCAGCCCCAGCATTTT.